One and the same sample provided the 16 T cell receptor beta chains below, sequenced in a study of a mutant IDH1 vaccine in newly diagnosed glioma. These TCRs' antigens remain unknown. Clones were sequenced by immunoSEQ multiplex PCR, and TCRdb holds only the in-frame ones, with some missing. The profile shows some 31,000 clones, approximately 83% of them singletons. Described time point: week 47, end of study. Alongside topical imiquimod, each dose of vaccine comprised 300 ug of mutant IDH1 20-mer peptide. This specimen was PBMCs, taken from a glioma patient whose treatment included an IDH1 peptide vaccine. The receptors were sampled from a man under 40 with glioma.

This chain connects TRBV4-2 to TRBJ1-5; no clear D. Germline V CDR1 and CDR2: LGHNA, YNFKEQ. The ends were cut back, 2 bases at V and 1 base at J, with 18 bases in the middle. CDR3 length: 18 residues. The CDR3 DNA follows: TGTGCCAGCAGCCAACCCTTAACGACATACACAAGCAATCAGCCCCAGCATTTT. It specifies CASSQPLTTYTSNQPQHF.

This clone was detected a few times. As DNA, the CDR3 is TGTGCCTGGAGTGTAACTAGCGGGAGGTCGGATACGCAGTATTTT. This codes for CAWSVTSGRSDTQYF. The chain couples TRBV30 to TRBJ2-3; TRBD2 matches at 12 bases. CDR3 size: 15 residues. The germline gives CDR1 GTSNPN, CDR2 SVGIG (reference sequence). V trimming: 0 bases; J trimming: 6 bases; junction bases outside the gene matches: 4.

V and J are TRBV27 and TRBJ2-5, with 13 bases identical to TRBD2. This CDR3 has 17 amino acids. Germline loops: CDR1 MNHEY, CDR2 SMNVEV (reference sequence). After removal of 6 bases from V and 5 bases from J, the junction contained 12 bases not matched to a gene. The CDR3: CASSHLGLAGSGETQYF. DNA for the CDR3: TGTGCCAGCAGCCACTTGGGACTAGCGGGGAGTGGGGAGACCCAGTACTTC.

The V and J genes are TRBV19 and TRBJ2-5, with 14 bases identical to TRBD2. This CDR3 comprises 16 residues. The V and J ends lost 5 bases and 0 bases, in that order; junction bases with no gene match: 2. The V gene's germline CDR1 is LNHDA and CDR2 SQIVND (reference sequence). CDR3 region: CASSSGLAGDQETQYF. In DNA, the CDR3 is TGTGCCAGTAGTTCGGGACTAGCGGGGGACCAAGAGACCCAGTACTTC.

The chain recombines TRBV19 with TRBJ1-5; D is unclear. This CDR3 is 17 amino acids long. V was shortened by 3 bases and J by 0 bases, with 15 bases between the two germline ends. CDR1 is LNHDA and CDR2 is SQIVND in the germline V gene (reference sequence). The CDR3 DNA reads TGTGCCAGTAGTATGAATCTGGGAGCTTATAGCAATCAGCCCCAGCATTTT. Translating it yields CASSMNLGAYSNQPQHF.

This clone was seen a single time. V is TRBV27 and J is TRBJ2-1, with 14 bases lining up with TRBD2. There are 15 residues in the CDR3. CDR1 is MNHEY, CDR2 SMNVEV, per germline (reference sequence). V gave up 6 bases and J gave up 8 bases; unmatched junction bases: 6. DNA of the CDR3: TGTGCCAGCAGGGTGACTAGCGGGAGGGTATATGAGCAGTTCTTC. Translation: CASRVTSGRVYEQFF.

The CDR3 DNA sequence: TGTGCCAGCTACGCCGAGGCAGAGAGCAATCAGCCCCAGCATTTT. Translated, it gives CASYAEAESNQPQHF. The rearrangement uses TRBV2 and TRBJ1-5; the D is unclear. V was clipped by 8 bases and J by 1 base, with 15 bases between them. The germline CDR1 and CDR2 sequences are SNHLY and FYNNEI. CDR3 length: 15 residues.

Here the CDR3 reads CARRDVPFSAQHF. The CDR3 region has the DNA TGTGCCAGACGGGATGTCCCATTTTCGGCCCAGCATTTT. The chain links TRBV10-3 to TRBJ1-5, with unresolved D. Germline V gene sequence: CDR1 ENHRY, CDR2 SYGVKD. The germline V and J ends were trimmed by 10 bases and 11 bases, with 21 bases remaining between them. This CDR3 has 13 amino acids.

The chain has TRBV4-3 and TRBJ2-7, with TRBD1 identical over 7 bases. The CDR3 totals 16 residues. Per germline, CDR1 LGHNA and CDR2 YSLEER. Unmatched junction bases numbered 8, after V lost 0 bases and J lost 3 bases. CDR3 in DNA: TGCGCCAGCAGCCAAGAAAGGGGGACAGACCTCTACGAGCAGTACTTC. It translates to CASSQERGTDLYEQYF.

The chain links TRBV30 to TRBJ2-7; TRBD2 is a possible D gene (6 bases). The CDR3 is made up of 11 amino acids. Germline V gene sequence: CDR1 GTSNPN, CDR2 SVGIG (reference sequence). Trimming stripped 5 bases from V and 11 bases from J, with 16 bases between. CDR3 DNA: TGTGCCTGGGCCCATTCCGGGAGTGAGTACTTC. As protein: CAWAHSGSEYF.

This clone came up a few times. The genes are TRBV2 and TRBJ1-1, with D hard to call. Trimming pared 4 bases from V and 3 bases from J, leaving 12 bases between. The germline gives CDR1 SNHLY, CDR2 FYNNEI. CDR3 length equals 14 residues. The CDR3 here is CASSVPGGDTEAFF. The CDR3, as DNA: TGTGCCAGCAGTGTGCCGGGCGGAGACACTGAAGCTTTCTTT.

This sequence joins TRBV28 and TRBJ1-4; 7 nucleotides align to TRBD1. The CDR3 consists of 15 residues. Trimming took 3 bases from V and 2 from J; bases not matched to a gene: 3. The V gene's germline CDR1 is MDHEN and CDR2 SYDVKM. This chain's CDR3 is CASSFLQGTNEKLFF. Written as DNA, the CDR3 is TGTGCCAGCAGTTTCTTACAGGGGACTAATGAAAAACTGTTTTTT.

The CDR3 sequence is CASSARQGNIQYF. CDR3 DNA sequence: TGTGCCAGTAGTGCTAGACAGGGAAACATTCAGTACTTC. The chain recombines TRBV19 with TRBJ2-4; 7 bases map to TRBD1. Germline-derived CDR1 and CDR2 are LNHDA and SQIVND (reference sequence). The CDR3 is 13 amino acids. J gave up 6 bases and V 5 bases, and 4 bases lay outside the gene matches.

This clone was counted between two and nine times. As DNA, the CDR3 is TGTGCCAGCAGCATACAGCACAATTTGTATGGCTACACCTTC. Amino acids: CASSIQHNLYGYTF. The V call is TRBV11-2, the J call TRBJ1-2; D call uncertain. CDR3 length equals 14 residues. The V and J ends lost 5 bases and 5 bases respectively, with 15 bases between them. Germline V gene data show CDR1 as SGHAT and CDR2 as FQNNGV. Supplemented by reference TRBV11-2 and TRBJ1-2, the full variable domain reads EAGVAQSPRYKIIEKRQSVAFWCNPISGHATLYWYQQILGQGPKLLIQFQNNGVVDDSQLPKDRFSAERLKGVDSTLKIQPAKLEDSAVYLCASSIQHNLYGYTFGSGTRLTVV.

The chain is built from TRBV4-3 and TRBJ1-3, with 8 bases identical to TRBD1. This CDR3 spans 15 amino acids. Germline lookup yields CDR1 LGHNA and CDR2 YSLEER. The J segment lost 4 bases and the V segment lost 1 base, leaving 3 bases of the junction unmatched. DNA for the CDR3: TGCGCCAGCAGCCAAGCGACAGGGGAAGGAAACACCATATATTTT. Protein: CASSQATGEGNTIYF.

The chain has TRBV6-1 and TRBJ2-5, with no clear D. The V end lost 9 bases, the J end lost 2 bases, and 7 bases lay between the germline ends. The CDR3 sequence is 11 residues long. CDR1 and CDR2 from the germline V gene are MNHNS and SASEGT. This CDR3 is CASLRQETQYF. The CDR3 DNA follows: TGTGCCAGTTTGAGGCAAGAGACCCAGTACTTC.